Listed below are T cell receptor beta chains from one sample, sequenced in a study of cytomegalovirus exposure and HLA in healthy donors. The data were produced by immunoSEQ multiplex PCR, yet TCRdb's version contains in-frame clones alone and is incomplete. This sample has about 67,000 clones, with approximately 67% found just once. The sample consisted of PBMCs. The receptors shown here come from a woman aged 25 to 45 in good health and CMV-seronegative. CDR3s include the opening cysteine and the closing phenylalanine or tryptophan. D genes are given only for firm matches. Expanded clones get a size class; other rows say once, few or many, or leave the size out.

V gene: TRBV6-1
J gene: TRBJ1-1
clone size: few
D gene: .
CDR3 DNA: TGTGCCAGCAGCCCCCAGGGCACTGAAGCTTTCTTT
CDR3 protein: CASSPQGTEAFF

V gene: TRBV7-2
J gene: TRBJ2-3
clone size: few
D gene: TRBD2
CDR3 DNA: TGTGCCAGCAGCATAGGCTTAGCGGGGGGGGGAGATACGCAGTATTTT
CDR3 protein: CASSIGLAGGGDTQYF

V gene: TRBV4-2
J gene: TRBJ1-5
clone size: few
D gene: .
CDR3 DNA: TGTGCCAGCAGCCAAGTTGATCTGGGATTGGGAGGCAATCAGCCCCAGCATTTT
CDR3 protein: CASSQVDLGLGGNQPQHF

V gene: TRBV30
J gene: TRBJ2-3
clone size: .
D gene: TRBD2
CDR3 DNA: TGTGCCTGGAGCGGACTAGCGGGGAGCACAGATACGCAGTATTTT
CDR3 protein: CAWSGLAGSTDTQYF

V gene: TRBV18
J gene: TRBJ2-5
clone size: .
D gene: TRBD1
CDR3 DNA: TGTGCCAGCCAAGAGGGACAGGGAGGAGAGACCCAGTACTTC
CDR3 protein: CASQEGQGGETQYF

V gene: TRBV4-1
J gene: TRBJ2-3
clone size: few
D gene: TRBD2
CDR3 DNA: TGCGCCAGCAGCCAAGAGCGGGGGGCAGATACGCAGTATTTT
CDR3 protein: CASSQERGADTQYF

V gene: TRBV7-3
J gene: TRBJ2-2
clone size: once
D gene: .
CDR3 DNA: TGTGCCAGCAGCTCCCAGGGGGGCTTAAACACCGGGGAGCTGTTTTTT
CDR3 protein: CASSSQGGLNTGELFF

V gene: TRBV5-8
J gene: TRBJ1-1
clone size: .
D gene: TRBD1
CDR3 DNA: TGTGCCAGCAGCCAGGGGGCCACTGAAGCTTTCTTT
CDR3 protein: CASSQGATEAFF

V gene: TRBV6-5
J gene: TRBJ2-5
clone size: .
D gene: TRBD2
CDR3 DNA: TGTGCCAGCAGGGGACTAGCGGCCTTGAGGACCCAGTACTTC
CDR3 protein: CASRGLAALRTQYF

V gene: TRBV4-3
J gene: TRBJ2-2
clone size: .
D gene: .
CDR3 DNA: TGCGCCAATACGGTGGACACAACTGCGAACACCGGGGAGCTGTTTTTT
CDR3 protein: CANTVDTTANTGELFF

V gene: TRBV5-1
J gene: TRBJ1-3
clone size: .
D gene: .
CDR3 DNA: TGCGCCAGCAGCTTTGCTCCCAAGACAGTCTCTGGAAACACCATATATTTT
CDR3 protein: CASSFAPKTVSGNTIYF

V gene: TRBV7-2
J gene: TRBJ1-2
clone size: .
D gene: .
CDR3 DNA: TGTGCCAGCAGCTTAAAAGGCGGGGCCGGGGGATCTGGCTACACCTTC
CDR3 protein: CASSLKGGAGGSGYTF

V gene: TRBV25-1
J gene: TRBJ1-5
clone size: .
D gene: TRBD1
CDR3 DNA: TGTGCCAGCAGCGCAGGGGGCAACAGCAATCAGCCCCAGCATTTT
CDR3 protein: CASSAGGNSNQPQHF

V gene: TRBV6-1
J gene: TRBJ1-5
clone size: few
D gene: TRBD1
CDR3 DNA: TGTGCCAGCAGTGCCGGACAGGGAGGAGGTTTCGGCAATCAGCCCCAGCATTTT
CDR3 protein: CASSAGQGGGFGNQPQHF

V gene: TRBV30
J gene: TRBJ1-2
clone size: .
D gene: .
CDR3 DNA: TGTGCCTGGAGTGTTCAGGTACGCGCTGGCTACACCTTC
CDR3 protein: CAWSVQVRAGYTF

V gene: TRBV2
J gene: TRBJ2-7
clone size: .
D gene: .
CDR3 DNA: TGTGCCAGCAGTGTGGGAGGCTCCTACGAGCAGTACTTC
CDR3 protein: CASSVGGSYEQYF

V gene: TRBV7-9
J gene: TRBJ2-2
clone size: few
D gene: TRBD2
CDR3 DNA: TGTGCCAGCAGCTCGACTAGCGGGGTTTACACCGGGGAGCTGTTTTTT
CDR3 protein: CASSSTSGVYTGELFF

V gene: TRBV6-6
J gene: TRBJ2-3
clone size: .
D gene: TRBD2
CDR3 DNA: TGTGCCAGCAGTTACGGGACTAGTGATCATACGCAGTATTTT
CDR3 protein: CASSYGTSDHTQYF